This T cell receptor (beta chain) appears in the sequencing data of a study of cytomegalovirus exposure and HLA in healthy donors. Trimming cost V 2 bases and J 8 bases, with 9 bases left between them. The CDR3 runs to 13 residues. Germline V CDR1 and CDR2: LNHDA, SQIVND (reference sequence). Whole-study results and caveats: According to a subsequent analysis, TCR clusters identified in the first cohort showed a tendency to co-occur across the 120 or so validation repertoires. Both high specificity and high sensitivity reportedly marked the classifier's diagnosis of cytomegalovirus status. In vitro experiments confirmed that a few CMV-associated chains were specific for CMV antigens. Cytomegalovirus-associated status was assigned to 164 TCR beta chains.

About this clone: Its antigen is undetermined.

The method was immunoSEQ multiplex PCR; TCRdb's version includes in-frame clones alone and lacks a portion of them. The data show some 140,000 clones, with 70% to 90% seen just once and over 1.1% held by the top ten. The origin of this receptor is a woman between 25 and 40 years old in good health and CMV-seronegative. The specimen was PBMCs. The rearrangement links TRBV19 to TRBJ1-4; D gene uncertain. DNA of the CDR3: TGTGCCAGTAGTATACGTTCGCAGGAAAAACTGTTTTTT. Translation: CASSIRSQEKLFF.